This is a list of T cell receptor beta chains from one sample in a study of CD8 T cells in ankylosing spondylitis. TCRdb called the 5' RACE reads again in MiXCR, with one record for every CDR3 protein. In the table there are about 130,000 distinct CDR3 sequences, approximately 10% of which are singletons. Sequenced input: blood, either unsorted or a sorted T cell fraction (not recorded which). Every receptor here comes from a male donor with ankylosing spondylitis or in good health (not recorded which). The CDR3 runs from the conserved cysteine through the conserved F or W. The D gene is left open where the match is weak. Clone size, where shown, is once, few, many, or a class for clones that have expanded.

abundance	j_gene	d_gene	v_gene	CDR3nt	CDR3aa
many	TRBJ2-3	NA	TRBV10-3	TGTGCCATCAGTGAGACCGGGAAGTCGGATACGCAGTATTTT	CAISETGKSDTQYF
NA	TRBJ2-1	TRBD1	TRBV11-2	TGTGCCAGCAGCTTAAGACCCCTACAGGGGGGAGAAACGAATGAGCAGTTCTTC	CASSLRPLQGGETNEQFF
many	TRBJ1-2	NA	TRBV15	TGTGCCACCAGCAGAGATCTTGGCACAGACTATGGCTACACCTTC	CATSRDLGTDYGYTF
many	TRBJ2-5	NA	TRBV7-9	TGTGCCAGCAGCCGGTCCACTAGCTCCGGGACCCAGTACTTC	CASSRSTSSGTQYF
few	TRBJ2-7	TRBD2	TRBV4-2	TGTGCCAGCAGCCAGGGCGGGACTACACAACCCAGAGACGAGCAGTACTTC	CASSQGGTTQPRDEQYF
NA	TRBJ1-5	NA	TRBV20-1	TGCAGTGCTAGTTTCGTTAGCAATCAGCCCCAGCATTTT	CSASFVSNQPQHF
few	TRBJ2-1	NA	TRBV12-3/TRBV12-4	TGTGCCAGCAGTTTTTCACAGGGTTCCTACAATGAGCAGTTCTTC	CASSFSQGSYNEQFF
many	TRBJ2-2	TRBD2	TRBV12-3/TRBV12-4	TGTGCCAGCAGACCTAGCGGGAGAAACACCGGGGAGCTGTTTTTT	CASRPSGRNTGELFF
many	TRBJ2-5	TRBD2	TRBV5-1	TGCGCCAGCAGCCTGACTAGCGGGAGGGCGGTTGAGACCCAGTACTTC	CASSLTSGRAVETQYF
many	TRBJ1-1	TRBD1	TRBV5-1	TGCGCCAGCAGCCTCCCGACAGGGGAGGGGATGAACACTGAAGCTTTCTTT	CASSLPTGEGMNTEAFF
many	TRBJ1-3	NA	TRBV20-1	TGCAGTGCTAGGCCCGGGACTATAAGCTCTGGAAACACCATATATTTT	CSARPGTISSGNTIYF
NA	TRBJ2-7	TRBD2	TRBV27	TGTGCCAGCAGTTTATGGGGGGGCGGGAGGGAAGAGCAGTACTTC	CASSLWGGGREEQYF
many	TRBJ1-1	NA	TRBV4-3	TGCGCCAGCAGCCAAGAAGGGGGTGCGAGTACTGAAGCTTTCTTT	CASSQEGGASTEAFF
NA	TRBJ2-1	TRBD2	TRBV5-1	TGCGCCAGCAGCCAAGGGACTAGCGGAAGCTCCTACAATGAGCAGTTCTTC	CASSQGTSGSSYNEQFF
NA	TRBJ2-7	NA	TRBV20-1	TGCAGTGCTAGTGAGCAGGTCCCCCCCTACGAGCAGTACTTC	CSASEQVPPYEQYF
many	TRBJ2-5	TRBD1	TRBV10-3	TGTGCCATCTCCCGGGACAGCGAAGAGACCCAGTACTTC	CAISRDSEETQYF
NA	TRBJ2-1	NA	TRBV11-2	TGTGCCAGCAGCTTCAACCCCGGGGGCTCCTACAATGAGCAGTTCTTC	CASSFNPGGSYNEQFF
many	TRBJ2-7	NA	TRBV4-1	TGCGCCAGCAGCCGCACAGCGACCTACGAGCAGTACTTC	CASSRTATYEQYF
many	TRBJ1-3	NA	TRBV10-2	TGCGCCAGCAGTCGGGGACTCTCTGGAAACACCATATATTTT	CASSRGLSGNTIYF
few	TRBJ2-5	TRBD1	TRBV7-6	TGTGCCAGCAGCCTGGGGACAGGGGCTTGGGAGACCCAGTACTTC	CASSLGTGAWETQYF
many	TRBJ2-5	TRBD1	TRBV5-1	TGCGCCAGCAGCTTATACCCGGGACAGGGAGAGACCCAGTACTTC	CASSLYPGQGETQYF
NA	TRBJ1-3	NA	TRBV7-2	TGTGCCAGCAGCTTCGCAGGGGCGTTCGGAAACACCATATATTTT	CASSFAGAFGNTIYF
few	TRBJ2-1	TRBD2	TRBV20-1	TGCAGTGCTAGAGACCCGGGACTAGCCTTCAATGAGCAGTTCTTC	CSARDPGLAFNEQFF
NA	TRBJ2-7	TRBD2	TRBV27	TGTGCCAGCAGTCCCGGGACTAGCGGGAGAGGCGAGCAGTACTTC	CASSPGTSGRGEQYF
many	TRBJ2-3	TRBD2	TRBV7-9	TGTGCCAGCAGCCCCCTGGCCGGAGGACTAGCAAGGGGTACGCAGTATTTT	CASSPLAGGLARGTQYF
many	TRBJ2-2	TRBD2	TRBV15	TGTGCCACCAGGGTAGCGGGAGGGAACACCGGGGAGCTGTTTTTT	CATRVAGGNTGELFF
once	TRBJ2-2	NA	TRBV5-5	TGTGCCAGCAGACAAGGAGTAATCGACACCGGGGAGCTGTTTTTT	CASRQGVIDTGELFF
many	TRBJ2-1	TRBD2	TRBV19	TGTGCCAGCCGGACTAGCGGGAGTTCCAATGAGCAGTTCTTC	CASRTSGSSNEQFF
few	TRBJ2-4	TRBD2	TRBV29-1	TGCAGCGGGACGGGACGGGGGGAGATTCAGTACTTC	CSGTGRGEIQYF
many	TRBJ2-1	TRBD1	TRBV15	TGTGCCACCAGCGGGGACAGGGTAGGTGAGCAGTTCTTC	CATSGDRVGEQFF
NA	TRBJ2-5	TRBD2	TRBV20-1	TGCAGTGCTAGAACTTCGACTAGCGGGAAAGAGACCCAGTACTTC	CSARTSTSGKETQYF
few	TRBJ2-2	TRBD2	TRBV7-2	TGTGCCAGCAGCCGACCTGGACTAGCGGGAACCGGGGAGCTGTTTTTT	CASSRPGLAGTGELFF
many	TRBJ1-1	NA	TRBV20-1	TGCAGTGCGGCGGGATTGGGTCCTGAAGCTTTCTTT	CSAAGLGPEAFF
many	TRBJ1-2	TRBD1	TRBV7-2	TGTGCCAGCAGCCTAAATACCGGGACAGTAGACGGCTACACCTTC	CASSLNTGTVDGYTF
many	TRBJ1-4	TRBD1	TRBV29-1	TGCAGCGTTGTACCCCGGGACAGACCAGAAAAACTGTTTTTT	CSVVPRDRPEKLFF
NA	TRBJ2-3	NA	TRBV4-2	TGTGCCAGCAGCCCAACTTTTGGAGCGGCAAGCACAGATACGCAGTATTTT	CASSPTFGAASTDTQYF
many	TRBJ2-2	TRBD1	TRBV20-1	TGCAGTGCTGGACAGGGGTTGGACACCGGGGAGCTGTTTTTT	CSAGQGLDTGELFF
NA	TRBJ1-1	TRBD1	TRBV15	TGTGCCACCAAAAGACAGGGTGGTTACACTGAAGCTTTCTTT	CATKRQGGYTEAFF
many	TRBJ1-1	NA	TRBV12-3/TRBV12-4	TGTGCCAGCATTAGTATGGGGAACACTGAAGCTTTCTTT	CASISMGNTEAFF
NA	TRBJ2-2	TRBD2	TRBV29-1	TGCAGCGTTGATGCTAGCGGGAGCAGGGCCGGGGAGCTGTTTTTT	CSVDASGSRAGELFF
NA	TRBJ2-1	NA	TRBV7-2	TGTGCCAGCAGCCCGCGGGTCGGGGGCCGTTCCTACAATGAGCAGTTCTTC	CASSPRVGGRSYNEQFF
many	TRBJ2-7	TRBD2	TRBV4-1	TGCGCCAGCAGCCCCTCCCTAGCGGGAGGCTACGAGCAGTACTTC	CASSPSLAGGYEQYF
few	TRBJ1-2	TRBD1	TRBV15	TGTGCCACCAGCAGAGATGGGAGGGACAGGAGTAACTATGGCTACACCTTC	CATSRDGRDRSNYGYTF
many	TRBJ2-1	NA	TRBV4-2	TGTGCCAGCAGCCCCGGGGCAATCGACGGTGAGCAGTTCTTC	CASSPGAIDGEQFF
many	TRBJ2-1	NA	TRBV21-1	TGTGCCAGCAGCAAACTCACCGTGCTACTAGGGACTAGCGTGAGGGTATTTGTCTTC	CASSKLTVLLGTSVRVFVF
many	TRBJ1-2	NA	TRBV18	TGTGCCAGCTCATCGACCGGGACAAGCTATGGCTACACCTTC	CASSSTGTSYGYTF